The TCR beta chain described here comes from a study of T cell clonotyping in hematopoietic cell transplantation. Study findings and constraints: Higher Inverse Simpson Index values in graft donor and pretransplant recipient predicted broader posttransplant TCR diversity. Pathologically expanded recipient clonotypes increased progressively from day 30 to day 180 as diversity fell.

The table came from immunoSEQ multiplex PCR; TCRdb's copy has only in-frame clones and leaves some out. The sample holds tens of thousands of clones, around 94% seen once. Of note for this clone: What it binds is unknown.

The source material was peripheral blood mononuclear cells. This clonotype was obtained from a woman aged 50 to 60 in good health. Some clones in this sample may be carry-over from other donors' samples.

The CDR3 sequence: CASSLGPGTTGELFF. CDR3 in DNA: TGTGCCAGCAGCTTAGGTCCAGGAACCACCGGGGAGCTGTTTTTT. V usage is TRBV7-3 and J usage is TRBJ2-2; D is unclear. V lost 2 bases and J lost 4, with 11 bases in between. Germline CDR1 is SGHTA and CDR2 is FQGTGA. There are 15 residues in the CDR3.